What follows are 27 T cell receptor beta chains derived from one specimen sequenced in a study of identical twins. MiXCR was run by TCRdb on the 5' RACE reads, yielding one entry per CDR3 protein. This sample has around 490,000 distinct CDR3 sequences, with about 16% found just once. The same data also went into a second study, on yellow fever vaccine responses in identical twins.

The specimen sequenced was CD4+ T cells sorted from blood. Receptor source: a woman aged 18-35 years in good health.

This clonotype appeared a few times. V gene TRBV12-3 or TRBV12-4 combines with J gene TRBJ2-1; 9 positions agree with TRBD2. CDR3 length: 15 amino acids. With 4 bases clipped from V and 8 bases from J, the junction kept 9 bases outside the gene matches. CDR3 in DNA: TGTGCCAGCAGTTCCTCGGGACTAGCTAAGGATGAGCAGTTCTTC. Translation gives CASSSSGLAKDEQFF.

The chain is built from TRBV11-2 and TRBJ2-7; TRBD1 might be the D (6 bases). V shed 7 bases and J shed 7 bases, with 23 bases lying between them. Germline-derived CDR1 and CDR2 are SGHAT and FQNNGV. The CDR3 has 15 amino acids. The CDR3 bases are TGTGCCAGCACCCTAAGTAGGGGGACACCCTTTGAGCAGTACGTC. The encoded protein is CASTLSRGTPFEQYV.

The V call is TRBV3-1, the J call TRBJ2-3; D unclear. V was cut by 4 bases and J by 0 bases, with 11 bases left in between. Germline CDR1 is LGHDT and CDR2 is YNNKEL (reference sequence). This CDR3 comprises 15 residues. The CDR3 DNA follows: TGTGCCAGCAGCCCGGACGGCACTAGCACAGATACGCAGTATTTT. It yields the protein CASSPDGTSTDTQYF.

This clonotype was seen a handful of times. The gene calls are TRBV21-1 and TRBJ2-3; the table names TRBD1, a call not compared with the DNA. TRBV21-1 is a pseudogene. CDR3 size: 16 residues. DNA for the CDR3: TGTGCCAGCAGCAAATCAGAGGCGGGGCCCACAGATACGCAGTATTTT. Translating gives CASSKSEAGPTDTQYF.

The chain carries TRBV6-5 and TRBJ2-1, with 7 bases identical to TRBD1. From germline, CDR1 is MNHEY and CDR2 SVGAGI. V was clipped by 8 bases and J by 6 bases; unmatched bases: 19. The CDR3 is made up of 17 amino acids. This CDR3 is CASGHPRQGWWANEQFF. The CDR3 DNA sequence: TGTGCCAGCGGTCACCCCCGACAGGGTTGGTGGGCCAATGAGCAGTTCTTC.

The sample holds a few counts of this clonotype. The chain combines TRBV9 with TRBJ2-2; 7 bases match TRBD2. Germline values: CDR1 SGDLS, CDR2 YYNGEE. The V segment lost 4 bases and the J segment 0 bases; nucleotides outside the gene matches: 6. CDR3 length: 16 amino acids. The chain's CDR3 is CASSTVGGANTGELFF. CDR3 DNA sequence: TGTGCCAGCAGCACCGTTGGGGGGGCGAACACCGGGGAGCTGTTTTTT.

The genes are TRBV10-3 and TRBJ2-5; TRBD2 aligns across 10 bases. V gave up 5 bases and J gave up 1 base; unmatched junction bases: 4. The length of the CDR3 is 15 residues. Germline CDR1 is ENHRY and CDR2 is SYGVKD. This CDR3 is CAISTSGIRQETQYF. The CDR3 DNA reads TGTGCCATCAGTACTAGCGGGATCCGCCAAGAGACCCAGTACTTC.

This clonotype was recorded many times. The chain couples TRBV7-2 to TRBJ1-1, with TRBD1 as a possible D gene (5 bases). The CDR3 covers 16 residues. V shed 5 bases and J shed 6 bases, with 22 bases lying between them. Germline V gene lookup returns CDR1 SGHTA and CDR2 FQGNSA. The CDR3 sequence is CASSHRLGEWGSEAFF. The CDR3 region has the DNA TGTGCCAGCAGCCACCGACTGGGGGAATGGGGTTCTGAAGCTTTCTTT.

The chain is built from TRBV15 and TRBJ1-5, with 9 bases fitting TRBD1. The CDR3 sequence is 15 residues long. The V and J ends lost 3 bases and 7 bases, in that order; junction bases with no gene match: 7. Germline lookup yields CDR1 LNHNV and CDR2 YYDKDF (reference sequence). The CDR3 reads CATSRDRGTEQPQHF. The CDR3 DNA reads TGTGCCACCAGCAGGGACAGGGGAACGGAGCAGCCCCAGCATTTT.

The genes are TRBV4-1 and TRBJ2-1; D is uncertain. With 0 bases removed from V and 7 bases from J, the gap between germline ends came to 10 bases. Germline-derived CDR1 and CDR2 are MGHRA and YSYEKL. The CDR3 is made up of 14 amino acids. The CDR3 spells CASSQDTPWNEQFF. CDR3 nucleotides: TGCGCCAGCAGCCAAGATACGCCCTGGAATGAGCAGTTCTTC.

This clonotype occurred many times. The chain employs TRBV7-8 and TRBJ2-4; tentatively, D is TRBD2 (6 bases). Germline CDR1 and CDR2: SGHVS and FQNEAQ. The CDR3 has 14 residues. V lost 6 bases to trimming and J lost 1 base, with 10 bases between them. CDR3 in amino acids: CASRPRGAKNIQYF. CDR3 DNA: TGTGCCAGCAGACCCCGGGGGGCCAAAAACATTCAGTACTTC.

This chain connects TRBV6-1 to TRBJ2-5; D perhaps matches TRBD1 (5 bases). Germline CDR1 reads MNHNS; CDR2 reads SASEGT. Between the trimmed V and J ends, which lost 10 bases and 5 bases, there was a span of 17 bases. This CDR3 is built from 13 residues. The CDR3 bases are TGTGCCACCGCCGAAGGGGTGAGGGAGACCCAGTACTTC. This codes for CATAEGVRETQYF.

The V and J genes are TRBV7-7 and TRBJ2-5; either TRBD1 or TRBD2 may fit D (5 bases each). This CDR3 has 15 amino acids. Germline V gene sequence: CDR1 SSHAT, CDR2 FNYEAQ (reference sequence). V lost 2 bases, J lost 7 bases, and 17 bases lay in between. CDR3 in DNA: TGTGCCAGCAGCTTACTAGAGGGACCTGGGGGGACCCAGTACTTC. Its translation is CASSLLEGPGGTQYF.

This chain uses TRBV28 with TRBJ2-3; 12 bases match TRBD2. The CDR3 spans 16 residues. The junction had 6 bases not matched to a gene; V was cut back by 8 bases and J by 0 bases. From germline, CDR1 is MDHEN and CDR2 SYDVKM. The CDR3 sequence: CASGTSGSGSTDTQYF. Written as DNA, the CDR3 is TGTGCCAGCGGGACTAGCGGGTCAGGAAGCACAGATACGCAGTATTTT.

A few counts support this clonotype. The rearrangement uses TRBV20-1 and TRBJ2-2; D call uncertain. CDR3 length: 14 residues. V was pared by 1 base and J by 6 bases, with 12 bases between. CDR1 and CDR2 from the germline V gene are DFQATT and SNEGSKA (reference sequence). In nucleotides, the CDR3 is TGCAGTGCTAGAGGTTCTGCGGCCGCCGGGGAGCTGTTTTTT. It yields the protein CSARGSAAAGELFF.

This clonotype was seen more than once but under ten times. The chain recombines TRBV24-1 with TRBJ2-3; no clear D. The germline V gene encodes CDR1 KGHDR and CDR2 SFDVKD. V dropped 4 bases and J dropped 2 bases, with 9 bases sitting between them. CDR3 length equals 14 residues. CDR3 sequence reads: CATSDLAFTDTQYF. CDR3 coding DNA: TGTGCCACCAGTGACCTGGCCTTCACAGATACGCAGTATTTT.

This clonotype was counted between two and nine times. V gene TRBV18 combines with J gene TRBJ2-7, with D tentatively TRBD1 or TRBD2 (5 bases each). The CDR3 covers 14 residues. Trimming cost V 3 bases and J 7 bases, with 16 bases left between them. Germline V lookup: CDR1 KGHSH, CDR2 LQKENI. The CDR3: CASSPGTTPVEQYF. The DNA for the CDR3 is TGTGCCAGCTCACCCGGGACCACCCCGGTGGAGCAGTACTTC. The variable domain in full, with the rest retrieved from reference TRBV18 and TRBJ2-7, is NAGVMQNPRHLVRRRGQEARLRCSPMKGHSHVYWYRQLPEEGLKFMVYLQKENIIDESGMPKERFSAEFPKEGPSILRIQQVVRGDSAAYFCASSPGTTPVEQYFGPGTRLTVT.

This clonotype was seen a few times. This chain links TRBV5-1 with TRBJ1-1, with D perhaps TRBD1 (5 bases). The germline CDR1 and CDR2 sequences are SGHRS and YFSETQ. This CDR3 is built from 16 residues. V lost 5 bases and J 0 bases, leaving 17 bases between the germline ends. The DNA for the CDR3 is TGCGCCAGCAGTCGCACAGGCACGGATATGAACACTGAAGCTTTCTTT. It specifies CASSRTGTDMNTEAFF.

The chain has TRBV15 and TRBJ1-5, with 7 nucleotides matching TRBD1. The CDR3 totals 16 residues. Germline V gives CDR1 LNHNV, CDR2 YYDKDF (reference sequence). Trimming took 0 bases from V and 4 from J; bases not matched to a gene: 6. The CDR3 DNA reads TGTGCCACCAGCAGAGAATTAGGACAGGAAAATCAGCCCCAGCATTTT. This encodes CATSRELGQENQPQHF.

The V gene is TRBV3-1, the J gene TRBJ2-3; 7 bases are a match to TRBD2. Germline CDR1 and CDR2: LGHDT and YNNKEL (reference sequence). The CDR3 has 16 amino acids. Germline trimming cut 5 bases from V and 2 bases from J; bases unmatched to any gene: 10. The CDR3: CASSVGLAAPTDTQYF. CDR3 coding DNA: TGTGCCAGCAGCGTGGGCCTAGCGGCCCCCACAGATACGCAGTATTTT.

There are a few counts of this clonotype. The chain links TRBV5-1 to TRBJ1-1, with D possibly matching TRBD1 (6 bases). Germline lookup yields CDR1 SGHRS and CDR2 YFSETQ. The CDR3 has 16 amino acids. V lost 0 bases to trimming and J lost 1 base, with 13 bases between them. The CDR3 DNA reads as TGCGCCAGCAGCTTGGCCTACCTACAGGGGAACACTGAAGCTTTCTTT. This sequence encodes CASSLAYLQGNTEAFF.

This clonotype was observed a handful of times. The genes are TRBV28 and TRBJ2-1; D unclear. From germline, CDR1 is MDHEN and CDR2 SYDVKM. This CDR3 contains 16 residues. V lost 5 bases and J lost 5, with 19 bases in between. CDR3 loop: CASSPPQLTPDNEQFF. The CDR3 DNA reads TGTGCCAGCAGTCCTCCCCAATTGACGCCTGACAATGAGCAGTTCTTC.

This clonotype was counted only a few times. V gene TRBV7-3 combines with J gene TRBJ1-2, with TRBD1 matching over 11 bases. Germline CDR1 SGHTA, CDR2 FQGTGA. The CDR3 has 16 residues. V shed 2 bases and J 4 bases; nucleotides not matched to a gene: 6. The CDR3 here is CASSLGAGTGGYGYTF. In nucleotides, the CDR3 is TGTGCCAGCAGCTTAGGAGCGGGGACAGGGGGCTATGGCTACACCTTC.

The V and J genes are TRBV12-3 or TRBV12-4 and TRBJ1-3; no definite D call. Trimming stripped 5 bases from V and 0 bases from J, with 5 bases between. This CDR3 has 13 residues. The CDR3 sequence: CASSRTSGNTIYF. CDR3 bases: TGTGCCAGCAGTCGGACCTCTGGAAACACCATATATTTT.

The chain carries TRBV28 and TRBJ2-7; TRBD2 might be the D (5 bases). The CDR3 spans 14 residues. Germline V gives CDR1 MDHEN, CDR2 SYDVKM. Trimming took off 7 bases at V and 0 bases at J, with 13 bases between the two ends. CDR3 region: CASTGEGSSYEQYF. DNA for the CDR3: TGTGCCAGCACCGGCGAAGGGAGCTCCTACGAGCAGTACTTC.

Only a few counts were recorded for this clonotype. The J gene is TRBJ2-4, the V gene TRBV27; no definite D call. The CDR3 contains 15 residues. Germline CDR1 is MNHEY and CDR2 is SMNVEV (reference sequence). V was trimmed by 6 bases and J by 8 bases, leaving 20 bases between them. The CDR3 spells CASSMTHPPRDIQYF. Here the CDR3 DNA reads TGTGCCAGCAGCATGACGCACCCCCCAAGGGACATTCAGTACTTC.

In this sample, this clonotype turned up a few times. The rearrangement links TRBV20-1 to TRBJ2-1, with D perhaps TRBD2 (5 bases). The length of the CDR3 is 13 residues. Germline V lookup: CDR1 DFQATT, CDR2 SNEGSKA (reference sequence). V was trimmed by 1 base and J by 9 bases, leaving 13 bases between them. CDR3 in amino acids: CSARGYLGSEQFF. The CDR3 DNA sequence: TGCAGTGCTAGAGGATACCTAGGGAGTGAGCAGTTCTTC.